These 18 T cell receptor beta chains share one sample of origin, sequenced in a study of shared clonotypes between healthy human individuals. The method was immunoSEQ multiplex PCR; TCRdb's version includes in-frame clones alone and lacks a portion of them. The profile shows about 1.4 million clones, 96% of them singletons. Sequenced input: naive CD4+ T cells sorted from blood. Subset given: CD45RA+ positively selected. All receptors come from a young man in good health.

The DNA of the CDR3 is TGTGCCAGCAGCTTAGCGCGGGTGCCTATAGCCGGGGAGCTGTTTTTT. Residues: CASSLARVPIAGELFF. This chain uses TRBV7-8 with TRBJ2-2; a possible D gene is TRBD2 (5 bases). Germline V gene sequence: CDR1 SGHVS, CDR2 FQNEAQ. This CDR3 comprises 16 residues. The V gene lost 0 bases and the J gene lost 6 bases, with 14 bases spanning the gap.

V usage is TRBV28 and J usage is TRBJ1-4, with D possibly TRBD1 on 6 matching bases. Germline CDR1 is MDHEN and CDR2 is SYDVKM. Between the trimmed V and J ends, which lost 6 bases and 8 bases, there was a span of 16 bases. There are 14 residues in the CDR3. The CDR3 loop is CASRWGPWDEKLFF. The CDR3 DNA is TGTGCCAGCAGGTGGGGGCCCTGGGACGAAAAACTGTTTTTT.

V is TRBV7-8 and J is TRBJ2-7, with 11 bases aligning to TRBD2. Per the germline V gene, CDR1 is SGHVS and CDR2 is FQNEAQ. This CDR3 comprises 16 residues. With V trimmed by 6 bases and J by 3 bases, 10 bases remained unmatched. DNA of the CDR3: TGTGCCAGCAGTGGCCCACTAGCGGGAGCAGGCTACGAGCAGTACTTC. This gives the protein CASSGPLAGAGYEQYF.

The V gene is TRBV5-1, the J gene TRBJ1-1; no clear D gene. The CDR3 contains 14 residues. Germline CDR1 reads SGHRS; CDR2 reads YFSETQ. Trimming removed 0 bases at V and 10 bases at J, with 16 bases between. Here the CDR3 reads CASSLDSSGRVAFF. Here the CDR3 DNA reads TGCGCCAGCAGCTTGGATTCTAGCGGGCGGGTAGCTTTCTTT.

The CDR3 protein is CSASISAFGEKLFF. Written as DNA, the CDR3 is TGCAGCGCCAGTATCAGTGCCTTCGGTGAAAAACTGTTTTTT. The genes are TRBV29-1 and TRBJ1-4; no reliable D call. CDR1 is SQVTM, CDR2 ANQGSEA, per germline. V shed 7 bases and J shed 7 bases, with 19 bases lying between them. The CDR3 sequence is 14 residues long.

The J gene is TRBJ2-7, the V gene TRBV27, with 9 bases lining up with TRBD1. The CDR3 length is 13 residues. Germline CDR1 MNHEY, CDR2 SMNVEV (reference sequence). Trimming cost V 5 bases and J 12 bases; bases outside gene matches: 11. CDR3 loop: CASSRGQGSLAYF. The DNA for the CDR3 is TGTGCCAGCAGTCGGGGACAGGGATCCCTAGCGTACTTC.

V is TRBV5-1 and J is TRBJ1-4, with no clear D. With 4 bases removed from V and 4 bases from J, the gap between germline ends came to 11 bases. The CDR3 consists of 14 residues. Germline V gives CDR1 SGHRS, CDR2 YFSETQ. CDR3 amino acids: CASSARRSNEKLFF. DNA of the CDR3: TGCGCCAGCAGCGCCCGGCGGAGTAATGAAAAACTGTTTTTT.

The chain links TRBV18 to TRBJ2-2; D remains ambiguous. V lost 0 bases, J lost 13 bases, and 12 bases lay in between. The CDR3 has 13 amino acids. Germline values: CDR1 KGHSH, CDR2 LQKENI. CDR3 nucleotide sequence: TGTGCCAGCTCACCACCTGCACGGGTGGGGCTGTTTTTT. It translates to CASSPPARVGLFF.

This clone was seen only a few times. This chain links TRBV5-4 with TRBJ1-1; D remains unclear. In germline, CDR1 is SGHNT, CDR2 YYREEE (reference sequence). The CDR3 consists of 15 residues. Trimming stripped 4 bases from V and 4 bases from J, with 17 bases between. The CDR3 region has the DNA TGTGCCAGCAGCGTCACTCTTACTCTCGGCACTGAAGCTTTCTTT. It yields the protein CASSVTLTLGTEAFF.

The chain employs TRBV6-5 and TRBJ2-3; D may be TRBD1 (5 bases). V lost 7 bases, J lost 0 bases, and 14 bases lay in between. From germline, CDR1 is MNHEY and CDR2 SVGAGI. The CDR3 contains 15 residues. CDR3 DNA sequence: TGTGCCAGCACCAGGGCGGCGGTTAGCACAGATACGCAGTATTTT. This sequence encodes CASTRAAVSTDTQYF.

V gene TRBV18 combines with J gene TRBJ2-7; D is unresolved. V dropped 0 bases and J dropped 7 bases, with 7 bases sitting between them. Germline V gene lookup returns CDR1 KGHSH and CDR2 LQKENI. The CDR3 runs to 12 residues. CDR3 nucleotides: TGTGCCAGCTCACCACCCCAGAGAGAGCAGTACTTC. Encoded protein: CASSPPQREQYF. The whole variable domain, filled in from reference TRBV18 and TRBJ2-7, reads NAGVMQNPRHLVRRRGQEARLRCSPMKGHSHVYWYRQLPEEGLKFMVYLQKENIIDESGMPKERFSAEFPKEGPSILRIQQVVRGDSAAYFCASSPPQREQYFGPGTRLTVT.

The chain uses TRBV27 and TRBJ1-4; D not resolved. Germline CDR1 reads MNHEY; CDR2 reads SMNVEV (reference sequence). V lost 5 bases and J lost 0, with 10 bases in between. The length of the CDR3 is 15 residues. CDR3 in amino acids: CASSLNSPTNEKLFF. The CDR3 DNA is TGTGCCAGCAGTCTCAACTCCCCAACTAATGAAAAACTGTTTTTT. Supplemented by reference TRBV27 and TRBJ1-4, the full variable domain reads EAQVTQNPRYLITVTGKKLTVTCSQNMNHEYMSWYRQDPGLGLRQIYYSMNVEVTDKGDVPEGYKVSRKEKRNFPLILESPSPNQTSLYFCASSLNSPTNEKLFFGSGTQLSVL.

J is TRBJ2-3 and V is TRBV12-5; D is unclear. CDR3 size: 15 residues. Between the trimmed V and J ends, which lost 1 base and 0 bases, there was a span of 8 bases. The germline V gene encodes CDR1 LGHNT and CDR2 FRNRAP. The CDR3 bases are TGTGCTAGTGGTTTGGCCGACACCAGCACAGATACGCAGTATTTT. Encoded protein: CASGLADTSTDTQYF.

J is TRBJ2-1 and V is TRBV6-1; TRBD2 matches at 7 bases. Per the germline V gene, CDR1 is MNHNS and CDR2 is SASEGT. The CDR3 loop spans 17 amino acids. After removal of 2 bases from V and 4 bases from J, the junction contained 11 bases not matched to a gene. The CDR3 is CASSEQVGLADYNEQFF. DNA for the CDR3: TGTGCCAGCAGTGAACAGGTGGGTCTAGCGGATTACAATGAGCAGTTCTTC.

The CDR3 protein is CASSFSGDYGYTF. The CDR3 nucleotides read TGTGCCAGCAGTTTCTCCGGAGACTATGGCTACACCTTC. This sequence joins TRBV28 and TRBJ1-2, with D unresolved. The V gene lost 3 bases and the J gene lost 3 bases, with 8 bases spanning the gap. The CDR3 covers 13 residues. CDR1 and CDR2 from the germline V gene are MDHEN and SYDVKM.

The rearrangement links TRBV27 to TRBJ1-5; D is unclear. The CDR3 loop spans 15 amino acids. CDR1 is MNHEY, CDR2 SMNVEV, per germline (reference sequence). V was shortened by 7 bases and J by 2 bases, with 15 bases between the two germline ends. The DNA of the CDR3 is TGTGCCAGCACGTCCGGGGTTGGCGGCAATCAGCCCCAGCATTTT. Translation: CASTSGVGGNQPQHF.

This chain connects TRBV6-1 to TRBJ2-6; D ambiguous. The V end was cut by 5 bases, the J end by 0 bases, with 2 bases between. This CDR3 is 13 amino acids long. The germline CDR1 and CDR2 sequences are MNHNS and SASEGT. The CDR3 nucleotides read TGTGCCAGCAGTAACTCTGGGGCCAACGTCCTGACTTTC. Translating gives CASSNSGANVLTF.

The rearrangement uses TRBV5-5 and TRBJ2-1; D is undetermined. The CDR3 is 16 amino acids. The V gene lost 4 bases and the J gene lost 1 base, with 15 bases spanning the gap. Germline V gene lookup returns CDR1 SGHKS and CDR2 YYEKEE (reference sequence). The CDR3 DNA follows: TGTGCCAGCAGCAATTTCGGCGGTTTTTCCTACAATGAGCAGTTCTTC. As protein: CASSNFGGFSYNEQFF.